The 8 T cell receptor beta chains presented below share a single source sample, sequenced in a study of CD4 and CD8 cells across lung adenocarcinoma regions (dated by TCRdb to the late 2010s). Receptor libraries were prepared by PCR. Sequenced on a HiSeq X Ten. TCRdb passed the public sequencing reads through fastp at Q25 and MiXCR, retaining productive beta sequences. Each CDR3 protein gets just one entry, which takes the most common genes and DNA from the rows behind it. The sample yields approximately 5,000 distinct CDR3 sequences; around 60% were counted once. 16% of the sample is held by the ten biggest clonotypes. Sequencing input: CD4+ T cells from the center of a lung tumor. The cell subset or site label on this specimen signifies: tumor center region. These receptors came from a male donor with lung adenocarcinoma. The CD4 and CD8 labels of this study may be unreliable.

J is TRBJ1-3 and V is TRBV7-6; the D is unclear. Germline loops: CDR1 SGHVS, CDR2 FNYEAQ. This CDR3 is built from 12 residues. V was clipped by 5 bases and J by 4 bases, with 6 bases between them. This chain's CDR3 is CASSPSGNTIYF. CDR3 in DNA: TGTGCCAGCAGCCCGTCAGGAAACACCATATATTTT.

The V gene is TRBV11-2, the J gene TRBJ2-1; 9 bases agree with TRBD2. Looked up from germline, CDR1 is SGHAT and CDR2 is FQNNGV. The CDR3 spans 15 residues. J was trimmed by 9 bases and V by 0 bases; bases with no gene match: 6. CDR3 nucleotides: TGTGCCAGCAGCTTAGAGGCGGGAGGGCCTCTTGAGCAGTTCTTC. Translation gives CASSLEAGGPLEQFF.

Turning to this clonotype: At one boundary the junction diverges from the germline segment, which might be a read error. For the CDR3, the DNA is TGTGCCAGCAGTCGGGGGGCGGGCGCCGGTCACGGGGATACGCAGTATTTC. Translation: CASSRGAGAGHGDTQYF. The chain recombines TRBV6-1 with TRBJ2-3; a possible D gene is TRBD2 (7 bases). There are 17 residues in the CDR3. The germline V gene encodes CDR1 MNHNS and CDR2 SASEGT.

This clonotype is medium-sized (0.01 to 0.1%). This chain joins TRBV7-2 and TRBJ2-7, with a tentative D call TRBD2 (6 bases). The CDR3 is 15 amino acids. Germline V lookup: CDR1 SGHTA, CDR2 FQGNSA. The V end was cut by 5 bases, the J end by 0 bases, with 14 bases between. The CDR3 region has the DNA TGTGCCAGCAGCCGACCGGGGGTCAGCTCCTACGAGCAGTACTTC. Its translation is CASSRPGVSSYEQYF.

The chain uses TRBV24-1 and TRBJ2-4; D possibly matches TRBD1 or TRBD2 (6 bases each). Germline CDR1 and CDR2: KGHDR and SFDVKD. With 4 bases removed from V and 12 bases from J, the gap between germline ends came to 33 bases. The CDR3 sequence is 19 residues long. For the CDR3, the DNA is TGTGCCACCAGTGAGCGCCGTTGCTCGGGGGTGGGGGCCAAAGATACTCAGTACTTC. It is translated as CATSERRCSGVGAKDTQYF.

A few counts support this clonotype. The rearrangement joins TRBV4-1 to TRBJ1-1; D ambiguous. The germline V gene has CDR1 MGHRA and CDR2 YSYEKL. This CDR3 spans 14 amino acids. The V end was cut by 2 bases, the J end by 1 base, with 8 bases between. DNA of the CDR3: TGCGCCAGCAGCCAACCCTCCCGGAACACTGAAGCTTTCTTT. Encoded protein: CASSQPSRNTEAFF.

This clonotype has a handful of counts. The chain employs TRBV28 and TRBJ2-3; D is ambiguous. V dropped 3 bases and J dropped 8 bases, with 9 bases sitting between them. CDR1 and CDR2 (germline): MDHEN, SYDVKM. CDR3 length equals 12 residues. CDR3 sequence: CASSFLRGTQYF. CDR3 sequence (DNA): TGTGCCAGCAGTTTTCTCCGAGGTACGCAGTATTTT.

This clonotype rates as medium-sized. The V and J genes are TRBV6-2 or TRBV6-3 and TRBJ2-2; 7 bases are shared with TRBD1. From germline, CDR1 is MNHEY and CDR2 SVGEGT. CDR3 length: 14 amino acids. Unmatched junction bases numbered 3, after V lost 7 bases and J lost 1 base. CDR3 region: CASNRGRNTGELFF. The CDR3 nucleotides read TGTGCCAGCAACAGGGGAAGGAACACCGGGGAGCTGTTTTTT.